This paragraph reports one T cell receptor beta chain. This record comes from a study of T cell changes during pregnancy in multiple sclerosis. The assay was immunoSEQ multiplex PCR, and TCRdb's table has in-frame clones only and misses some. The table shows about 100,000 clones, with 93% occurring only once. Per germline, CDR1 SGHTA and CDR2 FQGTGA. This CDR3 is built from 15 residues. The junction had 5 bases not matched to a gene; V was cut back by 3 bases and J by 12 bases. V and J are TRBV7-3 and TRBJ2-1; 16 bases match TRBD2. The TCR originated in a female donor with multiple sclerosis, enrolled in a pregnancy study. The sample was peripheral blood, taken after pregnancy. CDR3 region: CASSFRGLAGGAQFF. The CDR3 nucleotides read TGTGCCAGCAGCTTCCGGGGACTAGCGGGAGGGGCGCAGTTCTTC.